This T cell receptor beta chain was sequenced during a study of PD-1 blockade in classical Hodgkin lymphoma. The study's findings and limits: Lower baseline TCR diversity was reported for newly diagnosed patients than for healthy donors. Only CD4+ TCR diversity, not CD8+, had risen significantly by C4D1. Lower baseline TCR diversity marked trial partial responders and progressors.

TCRdb's copy holds only in-frame clones and misses some; the assay was immunoSEQ multiplex PCR. The sample records around 100,000 clones, around nine tenths being singletons. Concerning this clone itself: Its antigen is unknown.

The sample's time point: cycle 4 day 1 (C4D1), after more than 5 weeks of nivolumab. Autologous stem cell transplantation was followed by relapse in every patient, and brentuximab vedotin exposure varied. The TCR sequence derives from a human donor with classical Hodgkin lymphoma. The sample in question was peripheral blood mononuclear cells (PBMCs), obtained before the fourth cycle of nivolumab.

CDR3 protein: CASTLGGNYGYTF. CDR3 coding DNA: TGTGCCAGCACACTAGGAGGGAACTATGGCTACACCTTC. The gene calls are TRBV9 and TRBJ1-2; no firm D call. The CDR3 loop spans 13 amino acids. CDR1 and CDR2 (germline): SGDLS, YYNGEE. V lost 6 bases and J lost 2, with 11 bases in between.